This T cell receptor beta chain was sequenced for a study of blood T cells in healthy people across ages. Each donor gave approximately 9.5 milliliters of peripheral blood. Trimming left V 3 bases short and J 4 bases short, with 15 bases between. The CDR3 has 15 residues. Germline CDR1 and CDR2: SNHLY and FYNNEI. Next came a second PCR, run for about 7 to 12 cycles, which used a sample-barcoded 5' primer along with a J-beta primer mix. MiXCR, applied by TCRdb to the 5' RACE reads, yields one record per CDR3 protein. This sample has hundreds of thousands of distinct CDR3 sequences, with 25% to 35% found just once. Another study also made use of these data, one on T cells of mothers and their children.

The chain employs TRBV2 and TRBJ2-5, with D perhaps TRBD1 or TRBD2 (5 bases each). This receptor was identified in a boy between 2 and 10 years old in good health. Sequencing was performed on blood. CDR3 DNA sequence: TGTGCCAGCAGTGAGGGGGTGGCATATGGAGAGACCCAGTACTTC. This gives the protein CASSEGVAYGETQYF.